This T cell receptor beta chain originates from a study of blood T cell repertoires in COVID-19. Study-level information: Collection of acute and convalescent COVID-19 samples took place in the United States, Italy and Spain. T cells, B-cell-depleted T cells, or PBMCs supplied cDNA or gDNA.

Trimming at V came to 3 bases and at J to 2 bases, leaving 7 bases not matched to a gene. Germline V gene sequence: CDR1 SGHNT, CDR2 YYREEE (reference sequence). The CDR3 contains 15 residues. Authors' analysis steps: Researchers report that nucleated cell counts were estimated from reference gene primer amplification. Some clones are missing from TCRdb's copy, which holds only in-frame ones; the method was immunoSEQ multiplex PCR. V, J and clone size reflect that table, while D and trimming were determined from the DNA. The sample has a few hundred thousand clones, roughly 84% seen once. In this sample, this clone turned up once.

This clonotype originated in a middle-aged woman who had recovered from COVID-19. The chain uses TRBV5-4 and TRBJ2-7; 8 bases agree with TRBD1. Sequencing was performed on peripheral blood. CDR3 sequence reads: CASSSSGGRTYEQYF. Written as DNA, the CDR3 is TGTGCCAGCAGCTCTTCAGGGGGCAGAACCTACGAGCAGTACTTC.